This T cell receptor (beta chain) originates from a study of cytomegalovirus exposure and HLA in healthy donors. V was cut by 0 bases and J by 2 bases, with 14 bases left in between. The CDR3 is 16 amino acids. Germline-derived CDR1 and CDR2 are SGHNT and YYREEE (reference sequence). Donors were drawn from the approximately 110-subject validation cohort, separate from the roughly 700-subject first cohort. Sequencing used immunoSEQ multiplex PCR; TCRdb keeps in-frame clones, though not all of them. The sample shows approximately 220,000 clones, roughly 83% of them seen only once. This clonotype was obtained from a woman aged 30 to 39 in good health and CMV-seropositive. The chain employs TRBV5-4 and TRBJ1-2, with TRBD1 as a possible D gene (6 bases). Sequencing was carried out using PBMCs. CDR3 in amino acids: CASSLDGGRGNYGYTF. The CDR3, as DNA: TGTGCCAGCAGCTTGGATGGGGGCAGGGGAAACTATGGCTACACCTTC.